The clone carrying this T cell receptor beta chain was recorded many times. The antigen is not known. Quantitative molecular-barcoded 5'-RACE generated the TCR beta libraries. TCRdb re-analysed the 5' RACE reads in MiXCR, keeping a single row per CDR3 protein. Seen here are roughly 150,000 distinct CDR3 sequences, under 35% observed once, and the top ten hold 4.5% to 6%. Trimming took 3 bases from V and 5 from J, leaving 13 bases between them. The CDR3 runs 15 residues. The V gene's germline CDR1 is SGHTA and CDR2 FQGNSA. The entry originates in a study of CD8 T cells in ankylosing spondylitis. Notes on the study in general: Reactive arthritis synovial fluid and blood previously showed some of these motif variants. Enrichment of disease-linked clones was reportedly significant in matched ankylosing spondylitis synovial fluid. What seemed typical of ankylosing spondylitis blood was a TCR beta motif built from several highly homologous variants.

V is TRBV7-2 and J is TRBJ2-2; possibly TRBD2 for D (7 bases). The material sequenced was synovial fluid, either unsorted or a sorted T cell fraction (not recorded which). The TCR was taken from a male donor with ankylosing spondylitis. CDR3 nucleotide sequence: TGTGCCAGCAGCTTTAGTCGGGGGGCAACCGGGGAGCTGTTTTTT. The encoded protein is CASSFSRGATGELFF.